Given below is one T cell receptor beta chain in context. Its antigen is not identified. TCR beta was sequenced from blood CD8+ and CD4+ T cells. This specimen comes from a study of CD8 T cells in Susac syndrome. About the study: Roughly 6 sequenced Susac syndrome patients had clinically active disease, while eight were in remission. Patients with Susac syndrome were therapy-naive, taking corticosteroids, with some also receiving intravenous immunoglobulin, or taking intravenous immunoglobulin alone at the time their blood was drawn. General study findings and limits: The study recognized that its TCR sequencing and HLA analysis covered a relatively small number of individuals.

It was with random hexamers that roughly 0.45 to 1 ug RNA was reverse transcribed. TCRdb reprocessed the immunoSEQ multiplex PCR reads with MiXCR, giving one entry per CDR3 protein. The sample yields about 190,000 distinct CDR3 sequences, approximately 96% seen once. The CDR3 is 11 amino acids. Trimming took off 5 bases at V and 1 base at J, with 4 bases between the two ends. Germline V gene sequence: CDR1 GTSNPN, CDR2 SVGIG (reference sequence). This sequence joins TRBV30 and TRBJ2-3; no definite D call. The sample comprised CD4+ T cells from PBMCs. This clonotype was obtained from a human donor with Susac syndrome. CDR3 DNA: TGTGCCTGGGACGGCACAGATACGCAGTATTTT. Translated, it gives CAWDGTDTQYF.